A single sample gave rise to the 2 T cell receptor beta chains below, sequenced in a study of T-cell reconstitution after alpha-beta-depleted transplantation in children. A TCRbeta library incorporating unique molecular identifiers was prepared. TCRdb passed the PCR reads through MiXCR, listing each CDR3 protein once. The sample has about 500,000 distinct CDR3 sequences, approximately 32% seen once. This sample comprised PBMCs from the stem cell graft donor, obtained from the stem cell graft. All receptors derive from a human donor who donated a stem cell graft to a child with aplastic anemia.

The CDR3 here is CSATALASRGDTQYF. The CDR3 DNA follows: TGCAGTGCTACGGCTCTGGCCTCGAGAGGAGATACGCAGTATTTT. This chain joins TRBV20-1 and TRBJ2-3; D ambiguous. The germline V and J ends were trimmed by 4 bases and 5 bases, with 19 bases remaining between them. This CDR3 region has 15 residues. The germline V gene has CDR1 DFQATT and CDR2 SNEGSKA (reference sequence).

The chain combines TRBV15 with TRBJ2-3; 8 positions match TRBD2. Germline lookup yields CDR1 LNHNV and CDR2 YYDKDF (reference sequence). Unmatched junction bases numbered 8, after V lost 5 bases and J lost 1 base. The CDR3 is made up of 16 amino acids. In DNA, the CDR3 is TGTGCCACCAGCGCTCACCTAGCGGGCCGCACAGATACGCAGTATTTT. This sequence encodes CATSAHLAGRTDTQYF.